This TCR beta chain emerged from a study of siplizumab effects on memory and regulatory T cells. Looked up from germline, CDR1 is SGHAT and CDR2 is FQNNGV. CDR3 length: 15 residues. J gave up 5 bases and V 6 bases, and 8 bases lay outside the gene matches. In the case of this clone: Its matching antigen is unknown.

TCR templates numbering 95,000 to 100,000 were assayed per sample. Using immunoSEQ multiplex PCR, the repertoire was profiled, and TCRdb retains in-frame clones only, with some absent. The sample records about 100,000 clones, 94% being singletons. Study-wide results and caveats: Memory cells seemed less diverse than naive T cells, which seemed major alloresponse contributors. About 75-97% of proliferating CD4+ or CD8+ clones had no assignable naive or memory phenotype. The average Treg-derived proportion among mappable alloreactive CD4+ clones was roughly 69% with siplizumab versus 25% to 30% in controls.

This chain uses TRBV11-2 with TRBJ2-1; 9 bases fit TRBD2. This receptor was identified in a human donor in good health. The sequenced sample consisted of non-Treg CD4+ T cells sorted from blood. Here the CDR3 DNA reads TGTGCCAGCAGTTTAAGCGGGAGGAGGCACAATGAGCAGTTCTTC. Amino acids: CASSLSGRRHNEQFF.